This T cell receptor beta chain was profiled in a study of CD8 T cells in Susac syndrome. Notes on the study in general: The study recognized that the number of individuals in its TCR sequencing and HLA analysis was relatively small.

Turning to this clonotype: Its antigen is not known.

TEMRA cells were FACS-enriched, and CD8+ and CD4+ T cells were isolated negatively. RNA was extracted with the RNeasy kit, and a quantity of 0.5 to 1 ug was reverse transcribed using random hexamers. Multiplex PCR with immunoSEQ amplified the TCR beta CDR3 across 54 Vbeta and 13 Jbeta. TCRdb re-analysed the immunoSEQ multiplex PCR reads in MiXCR, keeping a single row per CDR3 protein. In the table there are just over 150,000 distinct CDR3 sequences, roughly 94% of which are singletons. This receptor was obtained from a human donor with multiple sclerosis. Sequencing used CD8+ T cells from PBMCs.

The CDR3 region has the DNA TGTGCCAGCAGCCAGAATTCGGGACTTAACCGCTCCCATGAGCAGTTCTTC. Protein product: CASSQNSGLNRSHEQFF. The rearrangement links TRBV13 to TRBJ2-1; maybe TRBD2 (6 bases). The length of the CDR3 is 17 residues. V gave up 5 bases and J gave up 8 bases, with 25 bases separating them. From germline, CDR1 is PRHDT and CDR2 FYEKMQ (reference sequence).